This T cell receptor beta chain comes out of a study of OX40 agonist ivuxolimab in advanced cancers. Looking at the study overall: Therapy given before enrollment (anti-PD-1, anti-PD-L1 or anti-CTLA-4) was allowed, and under 45% had some. Overall study results and limits: Among the lowest peripheral clonal expansion occurred in 0.1-3.0 mg/kg partial responders. Not determined was the antigen specificity of the expanded peripheral T cells.

Turning to this clone: Its antigen remains unidentified.

The table came from immunoSEQ multiplex PCR; TCRdb's copy has only in-frame clones and leaves some out. The profile shows 65,000 to 95,000 clones, just over 90% of them singletons. J gave up 2 bases and V 0 bases, and 6 bases lay outside the gene matches. The CDR3 is 17 residues long. Germline CDR1 reads LGHNA; CDR2 reads YSLEER. Specimen: CD4+ or CD8+ T cells sorted from blood, collected in a trial of the OX40 agonist ivuxolimab. The receptor was derived from an adult with an advanced solid tumor such as melanoma, head and neck, liver or kidney cancer. This chain uses TRBV4-3 with TRBJ2-3, with 9 bases that match TRBD2. The CDR3 loop is CASSQEVAGALTDTQYF. As DNA, the CDR3 is TGCGCCAGCAGCCAAGAAGTAGCGGGGGCTCTCACAGATACGCAGTATTTT.